Following are 19 T cell receptor beta chains from one sample sequenced in a study of blood T cell repertoires in COVID-19. Assay: immunoSEQ multiplex PCR; the TCRdb copy retains only in-frame clones and omits some. Here the sample spans 250,000 to 300,000 clones, 86% being singletons. Sequencing was carried out using peripheral blood. Receptors were obtained from a woman aged 65 to 85 with COVID-19, enrolled during active disease.

This chain links TRBV11-2 with TRBJ1-1, with TRBD1 as a possible D gene (5 bases). V lost 4 bases and J 5 bases, leaving 11 bases between the germline ends. Germline-derived CDR1 and CDR2 are SGHAT and FQNNGV. The CDR3 is 13 amino acids. The CDR3 is CASSSGTGTEAFF. The CDR3 nucleotides are TGTGCCAGCAGCTCAGGGACTGGGACTGAAGCTTTCTTT.

This chain links TRBV7-2 with TRBJ2-7; D might be TRBD2 (6 bases). V was shortened by 5 bases and J by 4 bases, with 15 bases between the two germline ends. The V gene's germline CDR1 is SGHTA and CDR2 FQGNSA. The CDR3 covers 14 residues. In DNA, the CDR3 is TGTGCCAGCAGCCTTCCTGCGGGGAAGTACGAGCAGTACTTC. Encoded protein: CASSLPAGKYEQYF.

The count of this clone is one. The chain links TRBV28 to TRBJ1-1; TRBD1 might be the D (5 bases). The CDR3 spans 12 residues. V was cut by 6 bases and J by 6 bases, with 11 bases left in between. Looked up from germline, CDR1 is MDHEN and CDR2 is SYDVKM. The CDR3 nucleotides read TGTGCCAGCAGCCAGGGTAAATCTGAAGCTTTCTTT. It encodes CASSQGKSEAFF.

The chain couples TRBV30 to TRBJ1-2; a weak D match, TRBD1 (6 bases). This CDR3 is 12 amino acids long. Germline V gene sequence: CDR1 GTSNPN, CDR2 SVGIG (reference sequence). V was shortened by 4 bases and J by 7 bases, with 13 bases between the two germline ends. The chain's CDR3 is CAWTTGKAGYTF. The CDR3 bases are TGTGCCTGGACCACAGGGAAGGCTGGCTACACCTTC.

The chain joins TRBV19 to TRBJ1-2; 7 bases line up with TRBD1. The CDR3 contains 15 residues. CDR1 is LNHDA and CDR2 is SQIVND in the germline V gene (reference sequence). Trimming at V came to 5 bases and at J to 5 bases, leaving 11 bases not matched to a gene. CDR3 sequence reads: CASSPKRQGGYGYTF. The DNA for the CDR3 is TGTGCCAGTAGTCCTAAACGACAGGGTGGATATGGCTACACCTTC.

V gene TRBV2 combines with J gene TRBJ1-2, with TRBD1 matching over 7 bases. Germline V CDR1 and CDR2: SNHLY, FYNNEI. The V segment lost 5 bases and the J segment 5 bases; nucleotides outside the gene matches: 14. CDR3 size: 16 residues. The CDR3 DNA sequence: TGTGCCAGCAGTCAGACAGGGATCGCTTATGAGTATGGCTACACCTTC. Its translation: CASSQTGIAYEYGYTF.

The chain uses TRBV5-1 and TRBJ2-7, with 10 bases aligning to TRBD2. The V segment lost 4 bases and the J segment 2 bases; nucleotides outside the gene matches: 6. The V gene's germline CDR1 is SGHRS and CDR2 YFSETQ. The CDR3 has 15 amino acids. CDR3 DNA: TGCGCCAGCAGCATTCTAGCGGGGGCGGCCTACGAGCAGTACTTC. It encodes CASSILAGAAYEQYF.

In this sample, this clone turned up a few times. V usage is TRBV5-8 and J usage is TRBJ2-1; 14 positions match TRBD2. V lost 4 bases and J lost 6; bases outside the gene matches: 6. CDR1 and CDR2 from the germline V gene are SGHTS and YDEGEE. This CDR3 is built from 16 residues. This CDR3 is CASSLGTSGGRNEQFF. The CDR3 nucleotides are TGTGCCAGCAGCCTTGGGACTAGCGGGGGCCGCAATGAGCAGTTCTTC. Full variable domain (missing parts from reference TRBV5-8 and TRBJ2-1): EAGVTQSPTHLIKTRGQQATLRCSPISGHTSVYWYQQALGLGLQFLLWYDEGEERNRGNFPPRFSGRQFPNYSSELNVNALELEDSALYLCASSLGTSGGRNEQFFGPGTRLTVL.

V usage is TRBV10-3 and J usage is TRBJ2-2; 10 bases map to TRBD1. The CDR3 extends over 14 amino acids. The germline V gene has CDR1 ENHRY and CDR2 SYGVKD. J gave up 4 bases and V 10 bases, and 6 bases lay outside the gene matches. The CDR3 protein is CASGTGASTGELFF. CDR3 DNA sequence: TGTGCCAGCGGGACAGGGGCCTCCACCGGGGAGCTGTTTTTT.

Only a few counts were recorded for this clone. V usage is TRBV10-3 and J usage is TRBJ1-1; 8 bases match TRBD1. Germline trimming cut 11 bases from V and 1 base from J; bases unmatched to any gene: 9. Germline V gene lookup returns CDR1 ENHRY and CDR2 SYGVKD. The CDR3 loop spans 14 amino acids. CDR3 protein: CASRQGLTNTEAFF. CDR3 sequence (DNA): TGTGCCTCTAGACAGGGGCTCACGAACACTGAAGCTTTCTTT.

The V gene is TRBV14, the J gene TRBJ2-2; D gene ambiguous. CDR3 length: 14 amino acids. V was pared by 0 bases and J by 4 bases, with 6 bases between. Per the germline V gene, CDR1 is SGHDN and CDR2 is FVKESK. The CDR3 region has the DNA TGTGCCAGCAGCCAAGATTTGGCCACCGGGGAGCTGTTTTTT. The encoded protein is CASSQDLATGELFF.

As DNA, the CDR3 is TGTGCCAGCAGCCACCGACAGGGGATCTCCTACGAGCAGTACTTC. It specifies CASSHRQGISYEQYF. The V and J genes are TRBV7-6 and TRBJ2-7, with 8 bases lining up with TRBD1. The CDR3 is 15 amino acids. Germline CDR1 is SGHVS and CDR2 is FNYEAQ. The ends lost 5 bases at V and 0 bases at J; junction bases unmatched: 6.

At least ten counts were recorded for this clone. The DNA of the CDR3 is TGTGCCACCCAGGACAGGTGGATCAATCAGCCCCAGCATTTT. Protein product: CATQDRWINQPQHF. The gene calls are TRBV24-1 and TRBJ1-5; 7 nucleotides align to TRBD1. CDR3 size: 14 residues. V lost 9 bases and J lost 3; bases outside the gene matches: 7. Germline V gene data show CDR1 as KGHDR and CDR2 as SFDVKD.

The gene calls are TRBV6-6 and TRBJ2-5; 8 positions match TRBD2. From germline, CDR1 is MNHNY and CDR2 SVGAGI (reference sequence). This CDR3 contains 14 residues. The ends lost 4 bases at V and 1 base at J; junction bases unmatched: 2. The CDR3 coding sequence is TGTGCCAGCAGTTTCACTAGCGGCCAAGAGACCCAGTACTTC. Translated, it gives CASSFTSGQETQYF.

The chain couples TRBV7-2 to TRBJ1-1; D may be TRBD1 (5 bases). CDR1 is SGHTA and CDR2 is FQGNSA in the germline V gene. V was clipped by 0 bases and J by 0 bases, with 8 bases between them. The length of the CDR3 is 15 residues. The CDR3: CASSLALQVNTEAFF. Written as DNA, the CDR3 is TGTGCCAGCAGCTTAGCGCTACAGGTGAACACTGAAGCTTTCTTT.

The chain joins TRBV19 to TRBJ2-3, with D tentatively TRBD1 (5 bases). Germline V gene sequence: CDR1 LNHDA, CDR2 SQIVND (reference sequence). There are 14 residues in the CDR3. Trimming shortened V by 5 bases and J by 1 base, and 10 bases separated the two germline ends. The CDR3 sequence is CASSSVTGTDTQYF. CDR3 coding DNA: TGTGCCAGTAGTTCGGTGACAGGCACAGATACGCAGTATTTT. The whole variable domain, filled in from reference TRBV19 and TRBJ2-3, reads DGGITQSPKYLFRKEGQNVTLSCEQNLNHDAMYWYRQDPGQGLRLIYYSQIVNDFQKGDIAEGYSVSREKKESFPLTVTSAQKNPTAFYLCASSSVTGTDTQYFGPGTRLTVL.

The rearrangement links TRBV7-2 to TRBJ1-5; TRBD1 matches at 9 bases. Germline assignment: CDR1 SGHTA and CDR2 FQGNSA. J was trimmed by 7 bases and V by 1 base; bases with no gene match: 8. The CDR3 totals 16 residues. CDR3 sequence (DNA): TGTGCCAGCAGCTTAGGCACAGGGGGCGCGAGGCAGCCCCAGCATTTT. It translates to CASSLGTGGARQPQHF.

The chain links TRBV28 to TRBJ2-1, with D tentatively TRBD1 (6 bases). The CDR3 covers 15 residues. Trimming cost V 3 bases and J 2 bases, with 11 bases left between them. Germline V lookup: CDR1 MDHEN, CDR2 SYDVKM. CDR3 protein: CASSFRAGAYNEQFF. DNA of the CDR3: TGTGCCAGCAGTTTTCGGGCAGGGGCCTACAATGAGCAGTTCTTC.

The CDR3 reads CASSQADTEAFF. DNA of the CDR3: TGTGCCAGCAGCCAAGCGGACACTGAAGCTTTCTTT. This chain links TRBV3-1 (or the pseudogene TRBV3-2) with TRBJ1-1; D call uncertain. CDR1 is LGHDT and CDR2 is YNNKEL in the germline V gene (reference sequence). The length of the CDR3 is 12 residues. V gave up 1 base and J gave up 3 bases, with 3 bases separating them.